Listed below are T cell receptor beta chains from one sample, sequenced in a study of shared clonotypes between healthy human individuals. TCRdb's table, derived via immunoSEQ multiplex PCR, lists solely in-frame clones and lacks some. The data show 2,500,000 or so clones, with 85% to 95% seen just once and about 0.36% held by the top ten. The sequenced sample consisted of naive CD4+ T cells from PBMCs. The origin of the receptors is a man aged 18 to 29 in good health. Some clones in this sample may be carry-over from other donors' samples. Each CDR3 is given with its conserved first and last residue. D genes are given only for firm matches. The size field is filled for only some rows; it gives once, few, many or a size class.

V	J	D	size	DNA	CDR3
TRBV30	TRBJ1-2	.	.	TGTGCCTGGAGTGTTTTCCAGGGGACTTACTATGGCTACACCTTC	CAWSVFQGTYYGYTF
TRBV18	TRBJ2-7	TRBD1	.	TGTGCCAGCTCGCATAGGACAGGGGTCGAGCAGTACTTC	CASSHRTGVEQYF
TRBV5-1	TRBJ2-1	.	.	TGCGCCAGCAGCTTGGGGGGATTTTCTGGAAATGAGCAGTTCTTC	CASSLGGFSGNEQFF
TRBV5-1	TRBJ2-5	.	once	TGCGCCAGCAGCTTGGCGTTTTCGGAGACCCAGTACTTC	CASSLAFSETQYF
TRBV11-2	TRBJ2-5	TRBD1	.	TGTGCCAGCAGCCACGGCGGACAGGGGGTTACAGAGACCCAGTACTTC	CASSHGGQGVTETQYF
TRBV7-3	TRBJ2-1	TRBD2	.	TGTGCCAGCAGCTTAACGCGGGATAGCGGGAGCGATGAGCAGTTCTTC	CASSLTRDSGSDEQFF
TRBV7-3	TRBJ2-6	TRBD1	.	TGTGCCAGCAGCTACCGGGACAGCGGTTCTCTCTCTGGGGCCAACGTCCTGACTTTC	CASSYRDSGSLSGANVLTF
TRBV2	TRBJ2-3	.	.	TGTGCCAGCAGTCCATGGGACGGTAGCACAGATACGCAGTATTTT	CASSPWDGSTDTQYF
TRBV6-5	TRBJ2-7	.	.	TGTGCCAGCAGTTACTCGTCAAGGGGTTCCTACGAGCAGTACTTC	CASSYSSRGSYEQYF
TRBV13	TRBJ2-3	TRBD2	.	TGTGCCAGCAGCTTAGGGCGGGAGGAGGGTACGCAGTATTTT	CASSLGREEGTQYF
TRBV7-6	TRBJ1-4	.	.	TGTGCCAGCAGCTGGGGGCCGCCCGGGTCAACTAATGAAAAACTGTTTTTT	CASSWGPPGSTNEKLFF
TRBV28	TRBJ1-2	TRBD1	.	TGTGCCAGCAGCCAAGGGACAGTCCAACAAGCTAACTATGGCTACACCTTC	CASSQGTVQQANYGYTF
TRBV7-6	TRBJ2-5	.	.	TGTGCCAGCAGCTTATCGTGGCGAGAGACCCAGTACTTC	CASSLSWRETQYF
TRBV28	TRBJ2-6	.	.	TGTGCCAGCAGTTTCACATCCGCCAACGTCCTGACTTTC	CASSFTSANVLTF
TRBV29-1	TRBJ2-3	.	.	TGCAGCGTTCTGAGTCAGGGCCGCACAGATACGCAGTATTTT	CSVLSQGRTDTQYF
TRBV5-6	TRBJ2-3	.	.	TGTGCCAGCAGCTTGCCCGGGGCCAACACAGATACGCAGTATTTT	CASSLPGANTDTQYF
TRBV5-1	TRBJ2-5	.	once	TGCGCCAGCAGCTTGTCTGGGTACCAAGAGACCCAGTACTTC	CASSLSGYQETQYF
TRBV30	TRBJ1-1	.	few	TGTGCCTGGAAACCCGGGGCCAGGACTGAAGCTTTCTTT	CAWKPGARTEAFF
TRBV4-2	TRBJ1-5	.	few	TGTGCCAGCAGCCCTACGATGGGTCGCAGCAATCAGCCCCAGCATTTT	CASSPTMGRSNQPQHF
TRBV28	TRBJ2-1	TRBD2	.	TGTGCCAGCAGCCATACGAAGAGGGGGACTAGCGTCCACAATGAGCAGTTCTTC	CASSHTKRGTSVHNEQFF
TRBV5-1	TRBJ2-7	TRBD2	once	TGCGCCAGCAGCTCCCATCTAGCGGGGAGCTCCTACGAGCAGTACTTC	CASSSHLAGSSYEQYF
TRBV29-1	TRBJ2-3	.	.	TGCAGCGTCGCCCCCGGGAGCACAGATACGCAGTATTTT	CSVAPGSTDTQYF
TRBV5-1	TRBJ2-1	TRBD2	.	TGCGCCAGCAGCCCAGGACTAGCGGCGTACAATGAGCAGTTCTTC	CASSPGLAAYNEQFF
TRBV5-4	TRBJ1-1	.	.	TGTGCCAGCAGCTTGGCCGTCGGCAGCCTGAACACTGAAGCTTTCTTT	CASSLAVGSLNTEAFF
TRBV2	TRBJ1-5	.	.	TGTGCCAGCAGTCGAACAGGACGTGGACAGCCCCAGCATTTT	CASSRTGRGQPQHF
TRBV30	TRBJ2-5	TRBD2	.	TGTGCCTGGAGGGGACTAGGGCTAGAGACCCAGTACTTC	CAWRGLGLETQYF
TRBV5-5	TRBJ2-3	.	.	TGTGCCAGCAGGACTGAACTTTACACAGATACGCAGTATTTT	CASRTELYTDTQYF
TRBV7-8	TRBJ2-3	TRBD1	.	TGTGCCAGCAGCTACCTGACAGGGAAGCAGACAGATACGCAGTATTTT	CASSYLTGKQTDTQYF
TRBV7-6	TRBJ1-2	.	.	TGTGCCAGCAGCCCGGCCTGGGTCGGTGGCTACACCTTC	CASSPAWVGGYTF
TRBV7-2	TRBJ2-3	.	.	TGTGCCAGCAGAGACGGAGGAGATACGCAGTATTTT	CASRDGGDTQYF
TRBV6-1	TRBJ1-1	TRBD1	.	TGTGCCAGCAGTATCTTACAGGGGGGGAGCACTGAAGCTTTCTTT	CASSILQGGSTEAFF
TRBV11-1	TRBJ2-1	TRBD2	.	TGTGCCAGCAGCCGCCGACTAGCGGGCGAAATCAATGAGCAGTTCTTC	CASSRRLAGEINEQFF
TRBV5-1	TRBJ2-2	.	.	TGCGCCAGCAGATTGGGGGCTACCGGGGAGCTGTTTTTT	CASRLGATGELFF
TRBV2	TRBJ2-3	.	once	TGTGCCAGCAGATTAGATACGCAGTATTTT	CASRLDTQYF
TRBV11-2	TRBJ2-7	TRBD2	.	TGTGCCAGCAGCATATTCTGGACTAGCGGTTCCTACGAGCAGTACTTC	CASSIFWTSGSYEQYF
TRBV4-1	TRBJ2-5	.	.	TGCGCCAGCAGCCAACCGGTGGCAGGGACCCAGTACTTC	CASSQPVAGTQYF
TRBV7-9	TRBJ1-1	TRBD1	.	TGTGCCAGCAGCTTAGCGCTGCTAAATAACAGGGGACGGAGCACTGAAGCTTTCTTT	CASSLALLNNRGRSTEAFF
TRBV9	TRBJ2-4	.	once	TGTGCCAGCAGCCCCCCGGGGGGCCCCAAAAACATTCAGTACTTC	CASSPPGGPKNIQYF
TRBV6-5	TRBJ1-5	.	.	TGTGCCAGCAGTTCTAATCAGCCCCAGCATTTT	CASSSNQPQHF
TRBV9	TRBJ1-1	.	.	TGTGCCAGCAGCAACTACCCACAGGTTGAAGCTTTCTTT	CASSNYPQVEAFF
TRBV27	TRBJ1-4	TRBD1	.	TGTGCCAGCAGTTTATATTCACAGCAGACAGGGATAAATGAAAAACTGTTTTTT	CASSLYSQQTGINEKLFF
TRBV14	TRBJ2-6	.	.	TGTGCCAGCAGCCAAGCGGGGCAGATCTCTGGGGCCAACGTCCTGACTTTC	CASSQAGQISGANVLTF
TRBV28	TRBJ2-1	.	once	TGTGCCAGCAGTTCGCCCGCTGCGGGATACAATGAGCAGTTCTTC	CASSSPAAGYNEQFF
TRBV27	TRBJ2-7	TRBD2	few	TGTGCCAGCAGTTGGGGGAGGGGAACCTACGAGCAGTACTTC	CASSWGRGTYEQYF
TRBV6-6	TRBJ2-7	TRBD1	.	TGTGCCAGCAGTCCCAGGGGGCTCGCCTACGAGCAGTACTTC	CASSPRGLAYEQYF
TRBV4-1	TRBJ2-3	.	.	TGCGCCAGCAGCTGGAGCGGGAGCACAGATACGCAGTATTTT	CASSWSGSTDTQYF
TRBV28	TRBJ2-4	.	.	TGTGCCAGCAGTCTAAGGACACCCCAGAGCCAGTACTTC	CASSLRTPQSQYF
TRBV5-1	TRBJ2-6	.	.	TGCGCCAGCAGCTTGGGCGACACCATTTCCTCTGGGGCCAACGTCCTGACTTTC	CASSLGDTISSGANVLTF